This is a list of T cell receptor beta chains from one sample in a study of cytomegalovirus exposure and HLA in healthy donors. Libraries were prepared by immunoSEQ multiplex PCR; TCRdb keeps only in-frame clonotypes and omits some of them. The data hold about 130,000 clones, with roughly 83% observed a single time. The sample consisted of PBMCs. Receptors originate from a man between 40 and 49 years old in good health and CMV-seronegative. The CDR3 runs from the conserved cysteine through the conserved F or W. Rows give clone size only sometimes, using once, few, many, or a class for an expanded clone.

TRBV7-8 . CASSLTTGNQPQHF
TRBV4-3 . CASSQDGGGPTDTQYF
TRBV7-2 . CASSSDTIYGYTF
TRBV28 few CASRATGTPSYEQYF
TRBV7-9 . CASSVGTAPGEQYF
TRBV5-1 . CASSLGASGNTIYF
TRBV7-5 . CARKVQGSQPQHF
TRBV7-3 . CASSYWAGTEAFF
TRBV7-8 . CASSLGLAEDEQYF
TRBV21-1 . CASSKVGTGNTGELFF
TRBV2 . CASNEQGSFYNSPLHF
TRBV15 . CATSISGRERLNEQFF
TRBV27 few CASSRVTRTGTDTQYF
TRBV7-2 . CASSIASLRGLGTDTQYF
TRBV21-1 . CASSNWNRGCYTF
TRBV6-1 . CASTWQGHTDTQYF
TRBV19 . CASSVTGSSYEQYF
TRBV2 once CASSGRDGPNTEAFF
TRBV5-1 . CASSLVAGGTDTQYF
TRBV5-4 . CASSLGGGGRGETQYF
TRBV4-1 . CASSQDTSSYNEQFF
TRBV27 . CASSLNSQETQYF
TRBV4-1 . CASSQGRLDNEQFF
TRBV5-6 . CASSPGLAHNEQFF
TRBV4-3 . CASSQGSGENSPLHF
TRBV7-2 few CASSLLAGGPFLTGELFF
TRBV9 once CASSVVGLAEETQYF
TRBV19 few CASSMGGRPYEQYF
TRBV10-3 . CASMGGGAPDTQYF
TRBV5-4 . CASSPQGPGSYEQYF
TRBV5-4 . CASSPVPGNTIYF
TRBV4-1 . CASSQAGELYNEQFF
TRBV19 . CASSRSSTNEKLFF
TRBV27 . CASSLGQGGTEAFF
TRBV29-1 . CSATTGLYGYTF
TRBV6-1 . CASSVRDGNEQFF
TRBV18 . CASSLPLTGNTEAFF
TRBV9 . CASSVGASGGALTDTQYF
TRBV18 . CASSPGTGTNEKLFF
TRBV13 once CASSSGLFSYEQYF
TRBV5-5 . CASSYFPGQGNQPQHF
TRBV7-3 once CASSFMDSRPRSGNTIYF
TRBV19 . CASSITEGSEQYF
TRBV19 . CASREGAKNIQYF
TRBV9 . CASSVDTSDRGEQFF
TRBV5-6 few CASSLGRTYEQYF
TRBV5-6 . CASSTGTGDNEQFF
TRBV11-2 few CASSELAPGTDTQYF
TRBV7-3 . CASSAEVRGARYF
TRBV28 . CASSTGGGPDTQYF
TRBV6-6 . CASSYTVQGNTEAFF
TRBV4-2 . CASSQAAGEWSGELFF
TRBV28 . CASSGQGAGDYGYTF
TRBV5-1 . CASSSGGNYGYTF
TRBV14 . CASSPRRGANERYF
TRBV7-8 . CASSQGTGSTEAFF